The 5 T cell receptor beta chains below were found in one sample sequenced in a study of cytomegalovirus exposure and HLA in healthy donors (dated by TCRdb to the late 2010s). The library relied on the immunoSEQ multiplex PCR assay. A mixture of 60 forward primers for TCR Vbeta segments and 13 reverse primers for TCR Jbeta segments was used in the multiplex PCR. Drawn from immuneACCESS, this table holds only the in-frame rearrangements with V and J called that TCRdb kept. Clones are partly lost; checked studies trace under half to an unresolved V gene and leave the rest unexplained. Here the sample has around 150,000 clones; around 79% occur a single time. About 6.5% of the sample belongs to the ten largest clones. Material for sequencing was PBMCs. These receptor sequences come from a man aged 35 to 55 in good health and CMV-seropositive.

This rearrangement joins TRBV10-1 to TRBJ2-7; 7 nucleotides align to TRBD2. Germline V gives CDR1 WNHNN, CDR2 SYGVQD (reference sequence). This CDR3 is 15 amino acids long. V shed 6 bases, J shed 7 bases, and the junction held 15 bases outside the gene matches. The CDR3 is CASSPVGAGVLEQYF. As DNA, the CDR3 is TGCGCCAGCAGCCCCGTCGGGGCGGGAGTGTTAGAGCAGTACTTC.

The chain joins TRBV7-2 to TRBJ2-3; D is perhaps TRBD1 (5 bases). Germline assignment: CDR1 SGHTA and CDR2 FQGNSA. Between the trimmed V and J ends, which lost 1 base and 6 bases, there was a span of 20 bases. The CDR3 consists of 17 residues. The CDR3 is CASSLEAQGRVGDTQYF. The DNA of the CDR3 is TGTGCCAGCAGCTTAGAGGCCCAAGGCAGGGTTGGTGATACGCAGTATTTT.

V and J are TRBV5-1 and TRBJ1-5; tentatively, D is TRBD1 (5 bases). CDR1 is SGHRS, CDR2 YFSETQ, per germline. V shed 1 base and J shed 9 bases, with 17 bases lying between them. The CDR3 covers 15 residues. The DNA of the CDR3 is TGCGCCAGCAGCTTGTCGTCGGGAGGTACAGGGCCCCAGCATTTT. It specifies CASSLSSGGTGPQHF.

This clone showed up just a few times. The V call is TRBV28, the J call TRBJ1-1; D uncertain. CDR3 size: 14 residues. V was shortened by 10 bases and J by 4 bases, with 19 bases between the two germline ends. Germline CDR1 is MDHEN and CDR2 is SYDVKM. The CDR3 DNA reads TGTGCCACCCTAACGCCGGGAGGAGGCACTGAAGCTTTCTTT. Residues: CATLTPGGGTEAFF.

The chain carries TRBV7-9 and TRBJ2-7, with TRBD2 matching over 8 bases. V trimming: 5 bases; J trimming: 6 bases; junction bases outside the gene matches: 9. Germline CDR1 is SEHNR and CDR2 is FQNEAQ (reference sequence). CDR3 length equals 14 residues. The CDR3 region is CASSPPGGQSEQYF. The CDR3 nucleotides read TGTGCCAGCAGCCCTCCGGGGGGGCAGAGCGAGCAGTACTTC. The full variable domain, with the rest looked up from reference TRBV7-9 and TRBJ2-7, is DTGVSQNPRHKITKRGQNVTFRCDPISEHNRLYWYRQTLGQGPEFLTYFQNEAQLEKSRLLSDRFSAERPKGSFSTLEIQRTEQGDSAMYLCASSPPGGQSEQYFGPGTRLTVT.